These 26 T cell receptor beta chains originate from one sample sequenced in a study of T cell clonality in common variable immunodeficiency. The data were produced by immunoSEQ multiplex PCR, yet TCRdb's version contains in-frame clones alone and is incomplete. The sample was found to contain some 38,000 clones, and every one recurs. The sequenced sample was peripheral blood mononuclear cells. The receptors were gathered from a person aged 18-70 years in good health.

The sample holds many counts of this clone. The read stops 3 residues short of the end of the CDR3; the missing end is completed from the germline J gene. The chain recombines TRBV20-1 with TRBJ2-1, with TRBD2 identical over 8 bases. With 5 bases clipped from V and 1 base from J, the junction kept 13 bases outside the gene matches. The CDR3 has 17 amino acids. Germline CDR1 reads DFQATT; CDR2 reads SNEGSKA (reference sequence). The part of the CDR3 DNA that was read is TGCAGTGCTTCCCAACACTCTCGACTAGCGTCCTACAATGAG. Its protein product is CSASQHSRLASYNE. The whole CDR3 protein is CSASQHSRLASYNEQFF.

This clone was recorded at least ten times. The read ends 3 residues before the CDR3 terminus; that terminus is restored from the germline J gene. This chain links TRBV20-1 with TRBJ2-7; TRBD2 matches at 11 bases. The CDR3 covers 13 residues. Germline-derived CDR1 and CDR2 are DFQATT and SNEGSKA (reference sequence). V was pared by 6 bases and J by 4 bases, with 5 bases of the junction left unmatched. The sequenced part of the CDR3 DNA is TGCAGTGCAGAACTAGCGGGAGTGTACGAG. Translated: CSAELAGVYE. The full CDR3 reads CSAELAGVYEQYF.

This clone was counted a few times. The read ends 3 residues shy of where the CDR3 ends; the end is completed using the germline J gene. The J gene is TRBJ2-5, the V gene TRBV20-1, with 7 bases matching TRBD2. V shed 6 bases, J shed 4 bases, and the junction held 14 bases outside the gene matches. Germline assignment: CDR1 DFQATT and CDR2 SNEGSKA (reference sequence). This CDR3 region has 15 residues. CDR3 in amino acids: CSATDSGTTLETQYF. CDR3 bases read: TGCAGTGCCACCGACTCCGGGACTACACTAGAGACC.

This clone was counted ten times or more. From the germline J gene comes the end of the CDR3, since the read stops 3 residues before it. The chain couples TRBV6-4 to TRBJ2-1; 11 nucleotides match TRBD2. The CDR3 runs 16 residues. V lost 2 bases to trimming and J lost 0 bases; unmatched junction nucleotides: 0. Germline CDR1 MRHNA, CDR2 SNTAGT. The CDR3 here is CASSDTSGSSYNEQFF. Incomplete CDR3 DNA: TGTGCCAGCAGTGACACTAGCGGGAGCTCCTACAATGAG.

This clone has more than one count but fewer than ten. The read gets to within 3 residues of the CDR3 end, and the germline J gene fills in the rest. V is TRBV30 and J is TRBJ2-2, with TRBD1 as a possible D gene (6 bases). This CDR3 has 13 amino acids. Germline loops: CDR1 GTSNPN, CDR2 SVGIG (reference sequence). The CDR3 protein is CAWKQGFGEKLFF. CDR3 bases read: TGTGCCTGGAAACAGGGCTTCGGTGAAAAG.

A note on this clone: The read ends 3 residues shy of where the CDR3 ends; the end is completed using the germline J gene. Other nucleotide sequences from this sample produce the same CDR3. The V call is TRBV18, the J call TRBJ2-7; the match to TRBD1 covers 8 bases. CDR3 length: 14 residues. With 2 bases clipped from V and 5 bases from J, the junction kept 5 bases outside the gene matches. The V gene's germline CDR1 is KGHSH and CDR2 LQKENI. The DNA read from the CDR3 is TGTGCCAGCTCACCAGATGTGACAGGGGACGAG. It yields the protein CASSPDVTGDE. The full-length CDR3 reads as CASSPDVTGDEQYF.

This clone showed up many times. The read ends 3 residues before the CDR3 terminus; that terminus is restored from the germline J gene. V usage is TRBV18 and J usage is TRBJ2-1; no reliable D call. The CDR3 totals 12 residues. Germline-derived CDR1 and CDR2 are KGHSH and LQKENI. Trimming shortened V by 6 bases and J by 6 bases, and 9 bases separated the two germline ends. CDR3 DNA, as far as it was read: TGTGCCAGCTCGCCTCAGGTCAATGAG. This encodes CASSPQVNE. The entire CDR3 sequence reads CASSPQVNEQFF.

This clone was seen at least ten times. The CDR3 end lies 3 residues beyond the end of the read and is filled in from the germline J gene. The chain recombines TRBV18 with TRBJ1-1, with TRBD1 as a possible D gene (6 bases). The CDR3 is made up of 15 amino acids. V was shortened by 4 bases and J by 1 base, with 13 bases between the two germline ends. CDR1 and CDR2 (germline): KGHSH, LQKENI. Here the CDR3 reads CASSLNRDTNTEAFF. CDR3 DNA, as far as it was read: TGTGCCAGCTCACTAAACAGGGATACGAACACTGAA. Full variable domain (missing parts from reference TRBV18 and TRBJ1-1): NAGVMQNPRHLVRRRGQEARLRCSPMKGHSHVYWYRQLPEEGLKFMVYLQKENIIDESGMPKERFSAEFPKEGPSILRIQQVVRGDSAAYFCASSLNRDTNTEAFFGQGTRLTVV.

Concerning this clone: The CDR3 end lies 3 residues beyond the end of the read and is filled in from the germline J gene. V and J are TRBV20-1 and TRBJ2-3, with D hard to call. The CDR3 loop spans 13 amino acids. Germline V gene data show CDR1 as DFQATT and CDR2 as SNEGSKA (reference sequence). Partial CDR3 DNA: TGCAGTGTTGCGCAACCCCAAGTTATGGCG. Its translation is CSVAQPQVMA. The entire CDR3 protein reads CSVAQPQVMAQYF.

This clone was detected many times. The read ends 3 residues shy of where the CDR3 ends; the end is completed using the germline J gene. V and J are TRBV6-4 and TRBJ2-1; 7 bases map to TRBD2. Germline-derived CDR1 and CDR2 are MRHNA and SNTAGT. The CDR3 sequence is 16 residues long. The J segment lost 3 bases and the V segment lost 6 bases, leaving 11 bases of the junction unmatched. The sequenced CDR3 bases are TGTGCCAGCAGCCCTTTCTGGAGCGGGGACTACAATGAG. This codes for CASSPFWSGDYNE. From start to end, the CDR3 is CASSPFWSGDYNEQFF.

This clone was observed at least ten times. Read coverage stops 3 residues before the CDR3 terminus; the germline J gene supplies the remainder. The rearrangement joins TRBV2 to TRBJ2-7; 8 bases line up with TRBD1. The trim removed 7 bases at V and 3 bases at J, leaving 8 bases unmatched. The CDR3 spans 14 residues. Per the germline V gene, CDR1 is SNHLY and CDR2 is FYNNEI. CDR3 bases read: TGTGCCAGCAACGTTTTAGACAGGGGCTACGAG. It yields the protein CASNVLDRGYE. From start to end, the CDR3 is CASNVLDRGYEQYF.

This clone is deemed medium-sized. The read is 3 residues too short to cover the CDR3 end, so that end is filled in from the germline J gene. The chain joins TRBV20-1 to TRBJ2-7; a weak D match, TRBD1 (8 bases). Germline CDR1 DFQATT, CDR2 SNEGSKA (reference sequence). The CDR3 loop spans 14 amino acids. V gave up 6 bases and J gave up 0 bases, with 15 bases separating them. CDR3 in amino acids: CSAPNRGGSYEQYF. Incomplete CDR3 DNA: TGCAGTGCCCCAAACAGGGGGGGCTCCTACGAG.

This clone was observed at least ten times. The sequenced fragment ends 3 residues before the CDR3 boundary, so the rest is inferred from the germline J gene. This chain links TRBV7-9 with TRBJ2-7, with 10 bases matching TRBD2. With 5 bases clipped from V and 0 bases from J, the junction kept 4 bases outside the gene matches. CDR1 is SEHNR, CDR2 FQNEAQ, per germline (reference sequence). CDR3 length: 15 amino acids. Here the CDR3 reads CASSALAGFSYEQYF. The DNA read from the CDR3 is TGTGCCAGCAGCGCACTAGCGGGGTTCTCCTACGAG.

The table lists this clone with many counts. The read ends 3 residues early relative to the CDR3; the germline J gene fills the gap. This rearrangement joins TRBV19 to TRBJ1-2; 7 nucleotides line up with TRBD1. This CDR3 has 13 residues. Germline V CDR1 and CDR2: LNHDA, SQIVND (reference sequence). The CDR3 protein is CASSMVTGFGYTF. The covered CDR3 bases are TGTGCCAGTAGTATGGTGACAGGGTTCGGC.

This clone appeared many times. The CDR3 end is not reached by the read, which stops 3 residues before it; the germline J gene fills it in. The chain is built from TRBV20-1 and TRBJ1-5, with D tentatively TRBD1 (6 bases). The CDR3 runs 16 residues. Germline V lookup: CDR1 DFQATT, CDR2 SNEGSKA (reference sequence). The V end lost 3 bases, the J end lost 7 bases, and 22 bases lay between the germline ends. CDR3 bases read: TGCAGTGCTAGCCCCCCTTCTGGGGGCCGGGTACAGCCC. Translating gives CSASPPSGGRVQP. The complete CDR3 sequence is CSASPPSGGRVQPQHF.

This clone was recorded at least ten times. The chain's CDR3 is CASSFAGDGALYEQYF. The CDR3 bases that were read are TGTGCCAGCAGTTTCGCGGGGGACGGAGCACTCTACGAG. The chain carries TRBV27 and TRBJ2-7, with 7 bases that match TRBD2. The read halts 3 residues ahead of the CDR3 end, with the missing end drawn from the germline J gene. V was pared by 3 bases and J by 3 bases, with 11 bases of the junction left unmatched. Looked up from germline, CDR1 is MNHEY and CDR2 is SMNVEV (reference sequence). This CDR3 contains 16 residues.

Ten or more counts support this clone. Read sequence stops 3 residues before the CDR3 end, and the germline J gene provides the missing end. This chain connects TRBV18 to TRBJ2-1; maybe TRBD2 (7 bases). This CDR3 is built from 16 residues. Germline CDR1 reads KGHSH; CDR2 reads LQKENI. V was clipped by 0 bases and J by 3 bases, with 12 bases between them. CDR3 sequence reads: CASSPPGGGGYNEQFF. Partial CDR3 DNA: TGTGCCAGCTCACCACCGGGAGGGGGGGGCTACAATGAG.

In its sample, this clone was seen many times. The read comes to an end 3 residues before the CDR3 does, leaving the germline J gene to fill in the end. V usage is TRBV18 and J usage is TRBJ1-2; 9 positions agree with TRBD1. V lost 4 bases and J lost 4; bases outside the gene matches: 4. This CDR3 spans 14 amino acids. Germline loops: CDR1 KGHSH, CDR2 LQKENI. CDR3 bases read: TGTGCCAGCTCACTTGGGACAGGGATCTATGGC. It encodes CASSLGTGIYG. The CDR3 reads in full as CASSLGTGIYGYTF.

This clone appeared many times. Other DNA sequences in the sample encode the same CDR3. The CDR3 here is CASSFALTGQDTIYF. The CDR3 DNA, read in part, is TGTGCCAGCAGCTTTGCTCTGACAGGGCAGGACACC. The rearrangement uses TRBV7-8 and TRBJ1-3; TRBD1 matches at 7 bases. The read ends 3 residues before the CDR3 terminus; that terminus is restored from the germline J gene. CDR3 length equals 15 residues. The germline V gene encodes CDR1 SGHVS and CDR2 FQNEAQ. The V gene end was trimmed by 3 bases and the J gene end by 8 bases; junction bases not matched to a gene: 10.

In this sample, this clone turned up many times. Read data end 3 residues before the CDR3 end; the end is taken from the germline J gene. J is TRBJ1-1 and V is TRBV29-1, with a possible D match to TRBD1 (5 bases). The CDR3 contains 14 residues. Germline V gene data show CDR1 as SQVTM and CDR2 as ANQGSEA. The CDR3 loop is CSYWGGVSYNEAFF. The CDR3 DNA, read in part, is TGCAGCTACTGGGGCGGGGTCTCGTACAATGAG.

This clone was picked up many times. The CDR3 extends 3 residues past the end of the read, so its final part is completed from the germline J gene. The chain joins TRBV7-2 to TRBJ1-5; TRBD1 aligns across 7 bases. Germline CDR1 and CDR2: SGHTA and FQGNSA. Trimming at V came to 5 bases and at J to 5 bases, leaving 9 bases not matched to a gene. This CDR3 is 15 amino acids long. The covered CDR3 bases are TGTGCCAGCAGCCCGACGGGACAGAGATATCAGCCC. Its translation: CASSPTGQRYQP. The complete CDR3 protein is CASSPTGQRYQPQHF.

This clone was observed many times. Read sequence stops 3 residues before the CDR3 end, and the germline J gene provides the missing end. V is TRBV7-2 and J is TRBJ2-1; 7 bases match TRBD1. With V trimmed by 4 bases and J by 8 bases, 2 bases remained unmatched. The V gene's germline CDR1 is SGHTA and CDR2 FQGNSA. The CDR3 is made up of 12 amino acids. The CDR3 reads CASSSTGYEQFF. The CDR3 bases that were read are TGTGCCAGCAGCTCGACAGGGTATGAG.

This clone was seen at least ten times. The read ends 3 residues shy of where the CDR3 ends; the end is completed using the germline J gene. The chain recombines TRBV2 with TRBJ2-1; 8 bases are a match to TRBD2. J was trimmed by 3 bases and V by 8 bases; bases with no gene match: 15. This CDR3 comprises 17 residues. The germline V gene encodes CDR1 SNHLY and CDR2 FYNNEI. CDR3 DNA (partial): TGTGCCAGCGGGGGTGTTAAACTAGCGGCCTTCTACAATGAG. It translates to CASGGVKLAAFYNE. The entire CDR3 sequence reads CASGGVKLAAFYNEQFF. Combining the CDR3 with reference TRBV2 and TRBJ2-1 gives the whole variable domain EPEVTQTPSHQVTQMGQEVILRCVPISNHLYFYWYRQILGQKVEFLVSFYNNEISEKSEIFDDQFSVERPDGSNFTLKIRSTKLEDSAMYFCASGGVKLAAFYNEQFFGPGTRLTVL.

Ten or more counts support this clone. The read comes to an end 3 residues before the CDR3 does, leaving the germline J gene to fill in the end. This sequence joins TRBV6-1 and TRBJ2-2; TRBD1 is a possible D gene (6 bases). The CDR3 extends over 15 amino acids. Germline V gene data show CDR1 as MNHNS and CDR2 as SASEGT. V was cut by 3 bases and J by 4 bases, with 12 bases left in between. CDR3 residues: CASSDPGTPTGELFF. CDR3 bases read: TGTGCCAGCAGTGACCCCGGGACACCCACCGGGGAG.

This clone occurred many times. The missing CDR3 end, 3 residues past where the read stops, is filled in from the germline J gene. This chain joins TRBV12-3 or TRBV12-4 and TRBJ2-3; D gene ambiguous. This CDR3 spans 12 amino acids. V lost 6 bases and J 6 bases, leaving 10 bases between the germline ends. CDR3 sequence reads: CASRSPRDTQYF. The covered CDR3 bases are TGTGCCAGCAGGAGCCCTAGGGATACG.

Many counts were recorded for this clone. From the germline J gene comes the end of the CDR3, since the read stops 3 residues before it. The gene calls are TRBV18 and TRBJ2-7, with D possibly being TRBD2 (6 bases). The CDR3 spans 14 residues. The germline gives CDR1 KGHSH, CDR2 LQKENI. V lost 3 bases, J lost 0 bases, and 9 bases lay in between. Incomplete CDR3 DNA: TGTGCCAGCTCACCCGGGGGATTCTCCTACGAG. Its translation is CASSPGGFSYE. The full CDR3 protein reads CASSPGGFSYEQYF.